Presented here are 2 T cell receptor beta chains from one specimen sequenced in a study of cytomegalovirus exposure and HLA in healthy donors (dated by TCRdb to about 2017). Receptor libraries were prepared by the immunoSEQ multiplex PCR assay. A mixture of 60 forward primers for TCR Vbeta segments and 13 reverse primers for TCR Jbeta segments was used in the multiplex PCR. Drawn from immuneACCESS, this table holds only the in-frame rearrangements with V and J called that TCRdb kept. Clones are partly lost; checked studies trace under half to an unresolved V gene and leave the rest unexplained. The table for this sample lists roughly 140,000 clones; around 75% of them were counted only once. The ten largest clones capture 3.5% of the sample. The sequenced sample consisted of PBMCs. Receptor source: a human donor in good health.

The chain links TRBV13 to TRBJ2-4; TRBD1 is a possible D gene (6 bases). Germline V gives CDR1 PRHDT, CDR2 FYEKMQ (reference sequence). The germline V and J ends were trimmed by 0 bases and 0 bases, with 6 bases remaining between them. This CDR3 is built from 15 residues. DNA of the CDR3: TGTGCCAGCAGCTTAGGAGGGGGAGCCAAAAACATTCAGTACTTC. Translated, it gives CASSLGGGAKNIQYF.

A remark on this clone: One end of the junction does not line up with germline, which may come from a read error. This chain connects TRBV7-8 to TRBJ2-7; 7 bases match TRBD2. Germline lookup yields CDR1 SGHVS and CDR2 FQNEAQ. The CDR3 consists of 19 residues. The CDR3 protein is CASSLVASGGRGVTYERYF. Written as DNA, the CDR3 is TGTGCCAGCAGTTTAGTCGCTAGCGGTGGTAGGGGTGTGACCTACGAGCGGTACTTC.